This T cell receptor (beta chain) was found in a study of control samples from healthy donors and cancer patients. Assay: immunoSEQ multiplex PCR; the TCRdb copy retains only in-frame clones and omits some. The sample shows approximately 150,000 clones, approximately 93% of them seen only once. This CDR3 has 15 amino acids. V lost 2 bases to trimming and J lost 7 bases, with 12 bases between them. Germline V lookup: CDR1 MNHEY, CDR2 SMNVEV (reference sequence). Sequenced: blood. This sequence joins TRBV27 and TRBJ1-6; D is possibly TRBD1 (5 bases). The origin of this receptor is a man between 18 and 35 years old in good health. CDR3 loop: CASSLTGRENSPLHF. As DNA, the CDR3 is TGTGCCAGCAGTTTAACAGGACGGGAAAATTCACCCCTCCACTTT.